The 9 T cell receptor beta chains listed next were all sequenced from one sample in a study of tumor-infiltrating lymphocytes in primary liver carcinoma. A constant-region primer served to make TCR beta cDNA from roughly 540 ng total RNA. Three-round nested multiplex PCR performed with slightly modified ARM-PCR produced the TCR beta libraries. Amplification in the first two PCR rounds was performed using TRBV1-TRBV30 forward primers and a C-beta reverse primer for roughly 9 cycles each. TCRdb re-derived calls from the multiplex PCR reads in MiXCR, one entry per CDR3 protein. The sample carries 90,000 to 140,000 distinct CDR3 sequences, around 84% recorded once. Unsorted bulk tissue of about 19-33 mg yielded co-extracted RNA and DNA. The sequenced sample was liver tumor tissue from sampling region 3. Noted subset: tumor region T3, left-lateral pole. Receptor source: a middle-aged man with primary liver carcinoma and hepatitis B virus infection.

V is TRBV6-1 and J is TRBJ2-7; 9 bases match TRBD1. Germline V gene sequence: CDR1 MNHNS, CDR2 SASEGT. Trimming cost V 10 bases and J 10 bases; bases outside gene matches: 23. CDR3 length: 16 residues. CDR3 amino acids: CANTPRSGQGSYEQYF. DNA of the CDR3: TGTGCCAACACCCCACGGTCGGGACAGGGCTCCTATGAACAGTACTTC.

The chain carries TRBV29-1 and TRBJ2-5; a weak D match, TRBD1 (6 bases). Deletions cut 6 bases from V and 5 bases from J, with 22 bases between. CDR1 is SQVTM, CDR2 ANQGSEA, per germline. CDR3 length: 15 residues. The CDR3 coding sequence is TGCAGCGTCCGAGTTCCGGGACACGGGATTGAGACCCAGTACTTC. Translation gives CSVRVPGHGIETQYF. The whole variable domain, filled in from reference TRBV29-1 and TRBJ2-5, reads SAVISQKPSRDICQRGTSLTIQCQVDSQVTMMFWYRQQPGQSLTLIATANQGSEATYESGFVIDKFPISRPNLTFSTLTVSNMSPEDSSIYLCSVRVPGHGIETQYFGPGTRLLVL.

This clonotype is labeled large. The chain employs TRBV29-1 and TRBJ2-2, with 9 nucleotides matching TRBD2. This CDR3 has 15 residues. The trim removed 4 bases at V and 0 bases at J, leaving 3 bases unmatched. Germline V gene sequence: CDR1 SQVTM, CDR2 ANQGSEA. The CDR3, as DNA: TGCAGCGTTGGGACTAGCGCGGCGAACACCGGGGAGCTGTTTTTT. Its protein is CSVGTSAANTGELFF.

On this clonotype itself: The junction does not match germline at one end; this may be a read error. The chain carries TRBV28 and TRBJ2-7, with 7 positions matching TRBD2. The CDR3 loop spans 14 amino acids. In germline, CDR1 is MDHEN, CDR2 SYDVKM. In nucleotides, the CDR3 is TGTGTCAGCAGTCCCCTATTAGGGGACTACGGGCAATACTTC. It encodes CVSSPLLGDYGQYF.

This chain links TRBV9 with TRBJ2-3; perhaps TRBD1 as D (5 bases). Germline lookup yields CDR1 SGDLS and CDR2 YYNGEE. The CDR3 extends over 14 amino acids. The germline V and J ends were trimmed by 4 bases and 4 bases, with 13 bases remaining between them. The CDR3 region is CASSYHTGPDTQYF. The CDR3 bases are TGTGCCAGCAGCTATCATACAGGTCCAGATACGCAGTATTTT.

In the case of this clonotype: An end of the junction does not agree with germline; a read error may underlie this. The genes are TRBV14 and TRBJ2-7; D gene uncertain. This CDR3 contains 11 residues. CDR1 and CDR2 from the germline V gene are SGHDN and FVKESK. CDR3 nucleotides: TGTACCAGGAGCCAAACCTACGAGCAGTACTTC. This encodes CTRSQTYEQYF.

In regard to this clonotype: With a much larger clone just one base away, this may be a read error. The J gene is TRBJ2-2, the V gene TRBV11-1; a possible D gene is TRBD2 (6 bases). Germline lookup yields CDR1 SGHAT and CDR2 FQDESV (reference sequence). CDR3 length equals 15 residues. The chain's CDR3 is CASSYTVPSSGGLFF. CDR3 in DNA: TGTGCCAGCAGCTATACAGTACCTTCCTCCGGGGGGCTGTTTTTT.

Note on this clonotype: At one end the junction does not follow the germline gene, possibly because of a read error. The rearrangement uses TRBV11-3 and TRBJ2-1; unclear D gene. This CDR3 comprises 12 residues. CDR1 is SGHNT and CDR2 is YENEEA in the germline V gene. CDR3 sequence: CASCLNANEQYF. The DNA for the CDR3 is TGTGCCAGCTGCTTAAATGCCAATGAGCAGTACTTT.

As concerns this clonotype: A read error may account for a junction end that differs from germline. V gene TRBV6-5 combines with J gene TRBJ1-5; D may be TRBD1 (5 bases). The germline V gene encodes CDR1 MNHEY and CDR2 SVGAGI. The CDR3 runs 13 residues. CDR3 coding DNA: TGTGCCGGCAGTTTTCAGGGTGAACAGCCCCAGCATTTT. Translation: CAGSFQGEQPQHF.